One sample yielded the 12 T cell receptor beta chains listed below, sequenced in a study of OX40 agonist ivuxolimab in advanced cancers. Library preparation used the immunoSEQ multiplex PCR assay. This immuneACCESS table, as held by TCRdb, lists in-frame sequences with V and J called but not all clones. Of the missing ones, under half trace to an unresolved V gene in checked studies; the others have no known cause. The sample contains roughly 72,000 clones, over 70% of them found a single time. Of the sample, about 5% is held by the ten largest clones. The sequenced sample was CD4+ or CD8+ T cells sorted from blood, obtained in a trial of the OX40 agonist ivuxolimab. These receptors all stem from an adult with an advanced solid tumor such as melanoma, head and neck, liver or kidney cancer.

The chain couples TRBV2 to TRBJ1-1, with D perhaps TRBD1 (6 bases). Germline CDR1 is SNHLY and CDR2 is FYNNEI. Trimming shortened V by 6 bases and J by 0 bases, and 8 bases separated the two germline ends. The CDR3 contains 13 residues. The CDR3 bases are TGTGCCAGCAGCGGGACAATGAACACTGAAGCTTTCTTT. This codes for CASSGTMNTEAFF.

The CDR3 coding sequence is TGTGCCAGCAGGGGACAAGACCGTTTACCCCTCCACTTT. It codes for CASRGQDRLPLHF. The chain carries TRBV7-3 and TRBJ1-6; TRBD1 is a possible D gene (6 bases). The V and J ends lost 6 bases and 12 bases respectively, with 15 bases between them. CDR1 is SGHTA, CDR2 FQGTGA, per germline. This CDR3 has 13 residues.

V gene TRBV30 combines with J gene TRBJ2-3; 16 positions match TRBD2. This CDR3 region has 14 residues. The V gene's germline CDR1 is GTSNPN and CDR2 SVGIG (reference sequence). V shed 3 bases and J 14 bases; nucleotides not matched to a gene: 8. The CDR3 region has the DNA TGTGCCTGGAGGCGGCAGGGACTAGCGGGAGGGTGGTATTTT. It encodes CAWRRQGLAGGWYF.

This sequence joins TRBV6-7 and TRBJ2-7; 10 positions agree with TRBD2. TRBV6-7 falls under the ORF class, with uncertain function. The V and J ends lost 6 bases and 2 bases, in that order; junction bases with no gene match: 7. This CDR3 is built from 15 residues. CDR3 in amino acids: CASRSASGGTYEQYF. The CDR3 DNA sequence: TGTGCCAGCAGAAGCGCTAGCGGGGGAACCTACGAGCAGTACTTC.

The chain is built from TRBV18 and TRBJ2-7, with 9 bases lining up with TRBD1. From germline, CDR1 is KGHSH and CDR2 LQKENI. V trimming: 0 bases; J trimming: 3 bases; junction bases outside the gene matches: 6. This CDR3 has 16 amino acids. CDR3 in amino acids: CASSPPGQGRDYEQYF. CDR3 nucleotide sequence: TGTGCCAGCTCACCACCCGGACAGGGGAGGGACTACGAGCAGTACTTC.

This clone was seen a single time. V is TRBV19 and J is TRBJ2-1; TRBD2 matches 9 bases. CDR1 and CDR2 (germline): LNHDA, SQIVND (reference sequence). Unmatched junction bases numbered 8, after V lost 10 bases and J lost 4 bases. The CDR3 extends over 14 amino acids. This CDR3 reads CATRLAGGYNEQFF. The DNA of the CDR3 is TGTGCCACTAGGTTGGCGGGAGGGTACAATGAGCAGTTCTTC.

The chain is built from TRBV11-3 and TRBJ2-7, with D hard to call. CDR3 length: 12 residues. Trimming left V 1 base short and J 6 bases short, with 7 bases between. CDR1 and CDR2 (germline): SGHNT, YENEEA. This chain's CDR3 is CASSLVGPEQYF. Here the CDR3 DNA reads TGTGCCAGCAGCTTAGTAGGGCCCGAGCAGTACTTC.

The rearrangement links TRBV7-3 to TRBJ1-1, with unresolved D. Germline V gene data show CDR1 as SGHTA and CDR2 as FQGTGA. CDR3 length: 14 amino acids. V was pared by 5 bases and J by 4 bases, with 14 bases between. CDR3 sequence reads: CASSQGLLGTEAFF. The CDR3 DNA reads as TGTGCCAGCAGCCAAGGCCTCCTCGGCACTGAAGCTTTCTTT.

The rearrangement uses TRBV11-2 and TRBJ2-5; no firm D call. The V end lost 1 base, the J end lost 0 bases, and 12 bases lay between the germline ends. Germline V gene data show CDR1 as SGHAT and CDR2 as FQNNGV. There are 16 residues in the CDR3. The CDR3 sequence: CASSLGAASYQETQYF. CDR3 sequence (DNA): TGTGCCAGCAGCTTAGGCGCGGCTAGTTACCAAGAGACCCAGTACTTC.

J is TRBJ2-3 and V is TRBV10-1; D may be TRBD2 (6 bases). Trimming took 3 bases from V and 2 from J, leaving 15 bases between them. This CDR3 has 16 residues. The germline V gene has CDR1 WNHNN and CDR2 SYGVQD (reference sequence). CDR3 loop: CASSDWTILNTDTQYF. CDR3 bases: TGCGCCAGCAGTGACTGGACTATACTCAACACAGATACGCAGTATTTT.

This chain uses TRBV2 with TRBJ1-3; D possibly corresponds to TRBD1 (5 bases). V lost 6 bases and J 1 base, leaving 10 bases between the germline ends. The CDR3 loop spans 14 amino acids. Looked up from germline, CDR1 is SNHLY and CDR2 is FYNNEI. CDR3 in amino acids: CASSLRVSGNTIYF. CDR3 in DNA: TGTGCCAGCAGCCTCAGGGTGTCTGGAAACACCATATATTTT.

The gene calls are TRBV7-6 and TRBJ2-1; TRBD2 matches at 7 bases. The germline V gene has CDR1 SGHVS and CDR2 FNYEAQ. The junction had 9 bases not matched to a gene; V was cut back by 1 base and J by 0 bases. CDR3 length: 18 amino acids. CDR3 residues: CASSLGGAWGGSYNEQFF. For the CDR3, the DNA is TGTGCCAGCAGCTTAGGCGGGGCATGGGGGGGCTCCTACAATGAGCAGTTCTTC. Filled out from reference TRBV7-6 and TRBJ2-1, the complete variable domain reads GAGVSQSPRYKVTKRGQDVALRCDPISGHVSLYWYRQALGQGPEFLTYFNYEAQQDKSGLPNDRFSAERPEGSISTLTIQRTEQRDSAMYRCASSLGGAWGGSYNEQFFGPGTRLTVL.